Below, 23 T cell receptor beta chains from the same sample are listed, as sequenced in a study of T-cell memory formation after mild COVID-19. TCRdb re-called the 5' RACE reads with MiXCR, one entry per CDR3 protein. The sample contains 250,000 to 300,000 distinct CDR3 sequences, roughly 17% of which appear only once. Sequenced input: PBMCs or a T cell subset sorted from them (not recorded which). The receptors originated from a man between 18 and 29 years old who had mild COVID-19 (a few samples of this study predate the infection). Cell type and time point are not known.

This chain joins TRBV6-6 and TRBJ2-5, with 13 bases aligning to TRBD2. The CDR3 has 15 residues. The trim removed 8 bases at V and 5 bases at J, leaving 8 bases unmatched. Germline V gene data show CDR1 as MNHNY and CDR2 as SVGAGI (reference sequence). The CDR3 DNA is TGTGCCAGCGCAACGACTAGCGGGGGGCCGGAGACCCAGTACTTC. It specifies CASATTSGGPETQYF.

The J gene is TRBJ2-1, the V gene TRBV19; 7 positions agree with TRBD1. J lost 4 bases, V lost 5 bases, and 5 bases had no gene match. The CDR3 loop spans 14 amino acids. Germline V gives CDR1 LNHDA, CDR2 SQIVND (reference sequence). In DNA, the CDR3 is TGTGCCAGTAGTTGGGGACAGTTATACAATGAGCAGTTCTTC. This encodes CASSWGQLYNEQFF.

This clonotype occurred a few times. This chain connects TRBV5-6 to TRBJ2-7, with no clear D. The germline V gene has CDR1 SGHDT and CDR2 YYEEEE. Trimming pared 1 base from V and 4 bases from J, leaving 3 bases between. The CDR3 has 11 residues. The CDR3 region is CASSLWYEQYV. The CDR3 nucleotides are TGTGCCAGCAGCTTGTGGTACGAGCAGTACGTC.

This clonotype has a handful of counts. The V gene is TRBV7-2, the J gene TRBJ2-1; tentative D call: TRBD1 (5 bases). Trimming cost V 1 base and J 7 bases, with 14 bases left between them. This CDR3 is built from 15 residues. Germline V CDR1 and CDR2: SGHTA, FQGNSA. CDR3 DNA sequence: TGTGCCAGCAGCTTAGAGTTTACCAGGGCGAATGAGCAGTTCTTC. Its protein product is CASSLEFTRANEQFF.

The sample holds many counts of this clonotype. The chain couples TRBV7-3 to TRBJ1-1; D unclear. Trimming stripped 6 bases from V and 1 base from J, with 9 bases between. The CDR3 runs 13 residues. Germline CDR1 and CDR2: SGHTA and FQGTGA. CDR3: CASRMQPNTEAFF. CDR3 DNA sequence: TGTGCCAGCAGAATGCAACCGAACACTGAAGCTTTCTTT. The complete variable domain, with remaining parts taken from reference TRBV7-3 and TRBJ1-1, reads GAGVSQTPSNKVTEKGKYVELRCDPISGHTALYWYRQSLGQGPEFLIYFQGTGAADDSGLPNDRFFAVRPEGSVSTLKIQRTERGDSAVYLCASRMQPNTEAFFGQGTRLTVV.

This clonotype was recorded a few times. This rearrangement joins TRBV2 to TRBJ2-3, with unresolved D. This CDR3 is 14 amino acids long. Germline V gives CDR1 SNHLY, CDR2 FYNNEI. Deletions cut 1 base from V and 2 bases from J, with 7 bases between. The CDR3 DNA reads TGTGCCAGCAGTGAAGGCGCGCACACAGATACGCAGTATTTT. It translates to CASSEGAHTDTQYF.

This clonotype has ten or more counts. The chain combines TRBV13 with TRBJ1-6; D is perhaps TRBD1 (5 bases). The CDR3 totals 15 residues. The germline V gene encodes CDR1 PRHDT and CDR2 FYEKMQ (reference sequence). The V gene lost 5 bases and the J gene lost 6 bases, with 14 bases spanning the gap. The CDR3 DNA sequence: TGTGCCAGCAGCCCTGCCGGGACGGTTAATTCACCCCTCCACTTT. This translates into CASSPAGTVNSPLHF.

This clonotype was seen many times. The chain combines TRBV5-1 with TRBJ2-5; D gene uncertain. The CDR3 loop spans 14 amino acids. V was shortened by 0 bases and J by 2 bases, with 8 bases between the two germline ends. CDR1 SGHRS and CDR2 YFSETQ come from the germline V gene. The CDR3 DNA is TGCGCCAGCAGCTTGGATCTCCCTCAAGAGACCCAGTACTTC. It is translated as CASSLDLPQETQYF.

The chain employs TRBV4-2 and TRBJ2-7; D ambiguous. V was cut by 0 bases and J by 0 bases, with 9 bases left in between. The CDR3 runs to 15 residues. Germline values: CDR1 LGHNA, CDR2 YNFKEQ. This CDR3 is CASSQESASSYEQYF. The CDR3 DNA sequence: TGTGCCAGCAGCCAAGAGTCAGCGAGCTCCTACGAGCAGTACTTC.

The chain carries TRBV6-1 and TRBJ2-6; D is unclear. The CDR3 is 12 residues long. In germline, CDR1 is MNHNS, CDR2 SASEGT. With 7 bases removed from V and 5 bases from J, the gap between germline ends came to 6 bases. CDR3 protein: CASTDWANVLTF. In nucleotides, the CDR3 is TGTGCCAGCACTGATTGGGCCAACGTCCTGACTTTC.

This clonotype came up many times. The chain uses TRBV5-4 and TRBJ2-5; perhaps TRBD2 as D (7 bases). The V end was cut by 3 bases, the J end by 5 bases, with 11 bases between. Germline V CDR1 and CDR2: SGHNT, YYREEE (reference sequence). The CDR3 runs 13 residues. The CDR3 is CASSYRGAETQYF. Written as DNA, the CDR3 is TGTGCCAGCAGCTACCGGGGGGCCGAGACCCAGTACTTC.

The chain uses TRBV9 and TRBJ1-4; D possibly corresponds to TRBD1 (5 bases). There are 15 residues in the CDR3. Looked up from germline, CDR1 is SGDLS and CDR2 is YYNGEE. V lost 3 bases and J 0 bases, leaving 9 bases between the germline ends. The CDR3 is CASSESGSTNEKLFF. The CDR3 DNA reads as TGTGCCAGCAGCGAATCAGGGTCAACTAATGAAAAACTGTTTTTT.

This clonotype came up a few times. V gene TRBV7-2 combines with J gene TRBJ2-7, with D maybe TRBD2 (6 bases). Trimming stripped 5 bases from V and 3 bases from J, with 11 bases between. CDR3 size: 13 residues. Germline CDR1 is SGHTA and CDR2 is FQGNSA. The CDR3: CASSQGGYYEQYF. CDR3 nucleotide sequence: TGTGCCAGCAGCCAGGGAGGTTACTACGAGCAGTACTTC. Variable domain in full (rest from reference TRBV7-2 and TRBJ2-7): GAGVSQSPSNKVTEKGKDVELRCDPISGHTALYWYRQSLGQGLEFLIYFQGNSAPDKSGLPSDRFSAERTGGSVSTLTIQRTQQEDSAVYLCASSQGGYYEQYFGPGTRLTVT.

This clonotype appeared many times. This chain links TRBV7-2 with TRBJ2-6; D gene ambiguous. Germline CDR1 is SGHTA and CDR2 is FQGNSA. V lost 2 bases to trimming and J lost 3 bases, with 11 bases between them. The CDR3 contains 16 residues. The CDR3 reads CASSLLSWDGANVLTF. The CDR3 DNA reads TGTGCCAGCAGCTTATTGAGTTGGGATGGGGCCAACGTCCTGACTTTC.

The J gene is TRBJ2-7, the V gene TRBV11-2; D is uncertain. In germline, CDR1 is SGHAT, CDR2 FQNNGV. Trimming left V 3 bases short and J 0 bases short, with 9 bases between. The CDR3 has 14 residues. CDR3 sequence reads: CASSLGSLSYEQYF. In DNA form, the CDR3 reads TGTGCCAGCAGCTTGGGGTCCCTCTCCTACGAGCAGTACTTC.

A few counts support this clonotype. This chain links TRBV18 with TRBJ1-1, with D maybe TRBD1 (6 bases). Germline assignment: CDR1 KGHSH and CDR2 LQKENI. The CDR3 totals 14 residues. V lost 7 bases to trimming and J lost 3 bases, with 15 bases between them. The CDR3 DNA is TGTGCCAGCTGGAAGGGGGACGGAGACACTGAAGCTTTCTTT. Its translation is CASWKGDGDTEAFF.

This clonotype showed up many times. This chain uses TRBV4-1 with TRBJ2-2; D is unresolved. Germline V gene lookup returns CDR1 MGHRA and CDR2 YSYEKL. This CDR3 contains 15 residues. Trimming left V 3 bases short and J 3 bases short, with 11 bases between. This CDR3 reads CASSHSKGDTGELFF. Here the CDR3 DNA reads TGCGCCAGCAGCCACAGCAAGGGTGACACCGGGGAGCTGTTTTTT.

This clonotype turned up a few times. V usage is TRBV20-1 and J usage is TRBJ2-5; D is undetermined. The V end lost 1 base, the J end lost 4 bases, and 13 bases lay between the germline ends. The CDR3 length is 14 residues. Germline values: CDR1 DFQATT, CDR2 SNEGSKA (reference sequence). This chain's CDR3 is CSARVGPLIETQYF. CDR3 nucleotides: TGCAGTGCTAGAGTTGGACCACTTATAGAGACCCAGTACTTC.

The CDR3 sequence: CASSQFRRDPEAFF. CDR3 DNA sequence: TGTGCCAGCAGCCAGTTCCGCAGGGACCCTGAAGCTTTCTTT. The chain has TRBV7-6 and TRBJ1-1; tentatively, D is TRBD1 (5 bases). The CDR3 extends over 14 amino acids. Looked up from germline, CDR1 is SGHVS and CDR2 is FNYEAQ. Trimming removed 5 bases at V and 6 bases at J, with 16 bases between.

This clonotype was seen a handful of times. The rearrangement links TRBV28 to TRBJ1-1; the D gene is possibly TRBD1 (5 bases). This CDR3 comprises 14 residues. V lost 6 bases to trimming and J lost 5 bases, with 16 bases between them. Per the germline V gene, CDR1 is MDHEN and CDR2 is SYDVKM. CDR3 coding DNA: TGTGCCAGCAGAAAACAGGAATTCGGGACTGAAGCTTTCTTT. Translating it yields CASRKQEFGTEAFF.

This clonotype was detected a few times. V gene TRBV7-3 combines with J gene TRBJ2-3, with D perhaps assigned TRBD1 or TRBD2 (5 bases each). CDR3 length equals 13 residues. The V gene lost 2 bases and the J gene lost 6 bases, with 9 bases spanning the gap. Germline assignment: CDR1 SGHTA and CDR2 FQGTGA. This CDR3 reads CASSLGREDTQYF. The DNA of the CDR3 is TGTGCCAGCAGCTTAGGCAGGGAGGATACGCAGTATTTT.

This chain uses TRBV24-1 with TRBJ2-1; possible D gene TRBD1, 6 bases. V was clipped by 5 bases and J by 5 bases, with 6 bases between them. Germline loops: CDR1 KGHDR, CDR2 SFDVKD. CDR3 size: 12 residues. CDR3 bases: TGTGCCACCAGTGGGGACAACAATGAGCAGTTCTTC. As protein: CATSGDNNEQFF.

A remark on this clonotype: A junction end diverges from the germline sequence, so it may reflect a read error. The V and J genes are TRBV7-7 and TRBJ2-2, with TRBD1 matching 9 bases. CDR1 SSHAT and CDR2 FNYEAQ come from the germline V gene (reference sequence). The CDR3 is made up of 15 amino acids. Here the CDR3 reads CASSADRGNTGELFF. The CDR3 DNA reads TGTGCTAGCAGCGCGGACAGGGGAAACACCGGGGAGCTGTTTTTT.